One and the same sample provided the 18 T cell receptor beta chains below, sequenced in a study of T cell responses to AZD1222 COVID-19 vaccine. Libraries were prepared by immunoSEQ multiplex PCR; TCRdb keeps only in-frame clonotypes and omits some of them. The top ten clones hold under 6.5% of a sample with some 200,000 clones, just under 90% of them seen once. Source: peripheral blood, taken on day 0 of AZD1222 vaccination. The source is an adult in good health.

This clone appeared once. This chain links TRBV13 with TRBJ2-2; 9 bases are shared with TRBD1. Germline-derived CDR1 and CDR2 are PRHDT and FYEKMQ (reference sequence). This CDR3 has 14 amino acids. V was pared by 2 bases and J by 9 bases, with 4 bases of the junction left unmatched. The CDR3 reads CASSLRGQGRELFF. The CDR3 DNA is TGTGCCAGCAGCTTACGGGGACAGGGCCGGGAGCTGTTTTTT. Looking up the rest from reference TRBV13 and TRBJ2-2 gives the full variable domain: AAGVIQSPRHLIKEKRETATLKCYPIPRHDTVYWYQQGPGQDPQFLISFYEKMQSDKGSIPDRFSAQQFSDYHSELNMSSLELGDSALYFCASSLRGQGRELFFGEGSRLTVL.

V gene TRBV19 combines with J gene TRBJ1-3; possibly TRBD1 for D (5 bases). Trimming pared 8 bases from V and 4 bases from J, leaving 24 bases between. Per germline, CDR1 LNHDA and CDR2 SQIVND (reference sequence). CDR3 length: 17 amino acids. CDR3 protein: CASVTRGVTAGGNTIYF. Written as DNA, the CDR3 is TGTGCCAGTGTGACCCGGGGGGTGACAGCAGGAGGAAACACCATATATTTT.

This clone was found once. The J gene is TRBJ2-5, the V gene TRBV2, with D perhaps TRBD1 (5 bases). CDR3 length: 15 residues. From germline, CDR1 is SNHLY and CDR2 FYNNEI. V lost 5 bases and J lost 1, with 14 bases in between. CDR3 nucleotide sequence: TGTGCCAGCAGTTCGACAGCCCTGGGCCAAGAGACCCAGTACTTC. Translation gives CASSSTALGQETQYF.

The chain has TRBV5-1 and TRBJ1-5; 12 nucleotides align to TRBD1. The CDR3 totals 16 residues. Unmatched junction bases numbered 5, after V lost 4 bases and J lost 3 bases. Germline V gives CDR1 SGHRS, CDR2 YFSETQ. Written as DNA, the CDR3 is TGCGCCAGCAGCCCGGGGACAGGGGGCTTCAATCAGCCCCAGCATTTT. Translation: CASSPGTGGFNQPQHF.

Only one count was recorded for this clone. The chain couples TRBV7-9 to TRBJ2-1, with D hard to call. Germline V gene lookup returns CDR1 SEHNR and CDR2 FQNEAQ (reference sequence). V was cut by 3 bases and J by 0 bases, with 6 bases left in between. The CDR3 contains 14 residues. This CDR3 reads CASSFSSSYNEQFF. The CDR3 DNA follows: TGTGCCAGCAGCTTTAGCAGCTCCTACAATGAGCAGTTCTTC.

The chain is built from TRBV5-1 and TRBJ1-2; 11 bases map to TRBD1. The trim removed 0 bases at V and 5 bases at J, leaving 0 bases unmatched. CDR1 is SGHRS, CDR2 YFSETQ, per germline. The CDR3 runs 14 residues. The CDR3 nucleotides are TGCGCCAGCAGCTTGGGGGACAGGGGGTATGGCTACACCTTC. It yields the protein CASSLGDRGYGYTF. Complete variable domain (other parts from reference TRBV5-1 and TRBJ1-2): KAGVTQTPRYLIKTRGQQVTLSCSPISGHRSVSWYQQTPGQGLQFLFEYFSETQRNKGNFPGRFSGRQFSNSRSEMNVSTLELGDSALYLCASSLGDRGYGYTFGSGTRLTVV.

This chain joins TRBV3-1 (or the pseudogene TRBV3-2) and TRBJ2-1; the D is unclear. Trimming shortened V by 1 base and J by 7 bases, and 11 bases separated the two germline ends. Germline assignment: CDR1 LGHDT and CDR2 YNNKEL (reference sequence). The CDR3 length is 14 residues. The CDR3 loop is CASSQGARKNEQFF. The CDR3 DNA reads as TGTGCCAGCAGCCAAGGGGCCAGAAAAAATGAGCAGTTCTTC.

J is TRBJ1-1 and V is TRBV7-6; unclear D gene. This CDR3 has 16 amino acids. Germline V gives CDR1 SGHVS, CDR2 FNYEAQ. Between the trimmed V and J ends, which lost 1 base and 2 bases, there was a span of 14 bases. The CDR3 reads CASSLVRRGSNTEAFF. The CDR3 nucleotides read TGTGCCAGCAGCTTAGTCCGCAGAGGGAGCAACACTGAAGCTTTCTTT. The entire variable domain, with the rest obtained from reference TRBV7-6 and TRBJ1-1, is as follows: GAGVSQSPRYKVTKRGQDVALRCDPISGHVSLYWYRQALGQGPEFLTYFNYEAQQDKSGLPNDRFSAERPEGSISTLTIQRTEQRDSAMYRCASSLVRRGSNTEAFFGQGTRLTVV.

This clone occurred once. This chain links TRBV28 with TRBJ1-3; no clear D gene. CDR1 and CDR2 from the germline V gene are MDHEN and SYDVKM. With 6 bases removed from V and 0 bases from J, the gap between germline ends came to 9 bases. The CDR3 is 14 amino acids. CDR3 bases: TGTGCCAGCAGAGAACACGGCTCTGGAAACACCATATATTTT. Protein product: CASREHGSGNTIYF.

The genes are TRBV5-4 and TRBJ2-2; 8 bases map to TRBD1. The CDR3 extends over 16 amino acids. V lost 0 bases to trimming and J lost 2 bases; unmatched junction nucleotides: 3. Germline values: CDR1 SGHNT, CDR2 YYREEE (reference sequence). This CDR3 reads CASSLDPGGNTGELFF. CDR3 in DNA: TGTGCCAGCAGCTTGGATCCAGGGGGCAACACCGGGGAGCTGTTTTTT. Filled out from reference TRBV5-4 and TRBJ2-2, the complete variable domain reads ETGVTQSPTHLIKTRGQQVTLRCSSQSGHNTVSWYQQALGQGPQFIFQYYREEENGRGNFPPRFSGLQFPNYSSELNVNALELDDSALYLCASSLDPGGNTGELFFGEGSRLTVL.

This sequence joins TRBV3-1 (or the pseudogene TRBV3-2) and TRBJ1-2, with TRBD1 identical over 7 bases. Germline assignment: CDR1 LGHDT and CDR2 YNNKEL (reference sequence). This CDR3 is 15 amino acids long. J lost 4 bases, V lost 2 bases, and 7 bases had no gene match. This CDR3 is CASSQPGGQRYGYTF. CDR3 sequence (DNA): TGTGCCAGCAGCCAACCAGGGGGGCAGCGCTATGGCTACACCTTC.

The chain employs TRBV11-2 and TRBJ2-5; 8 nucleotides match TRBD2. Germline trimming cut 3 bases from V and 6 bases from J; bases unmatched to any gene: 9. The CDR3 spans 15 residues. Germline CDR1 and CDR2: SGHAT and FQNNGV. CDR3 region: CASSFGGGRGKTQYF. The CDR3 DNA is TGTGCCAGCAGCTTCGGGGGGGGTCGTGGAAAGACCCAGTACTTC.

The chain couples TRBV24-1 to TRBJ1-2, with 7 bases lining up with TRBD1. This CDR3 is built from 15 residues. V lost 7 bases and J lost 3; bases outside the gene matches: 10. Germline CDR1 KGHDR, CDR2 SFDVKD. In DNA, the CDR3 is TGTGCCACCAGCGACCCGACAGGGAATGACTATGGCTACACCTTC. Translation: CATSDPTGNDYGYTF.

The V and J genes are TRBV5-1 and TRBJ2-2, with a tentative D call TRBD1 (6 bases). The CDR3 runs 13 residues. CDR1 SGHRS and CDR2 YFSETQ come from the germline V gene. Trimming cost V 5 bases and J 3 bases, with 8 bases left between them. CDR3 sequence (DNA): TGCGCCAGCAGTTGGACAGACACCGGGGAGCTGTTTTTT. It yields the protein CASSWTDTGELFF.

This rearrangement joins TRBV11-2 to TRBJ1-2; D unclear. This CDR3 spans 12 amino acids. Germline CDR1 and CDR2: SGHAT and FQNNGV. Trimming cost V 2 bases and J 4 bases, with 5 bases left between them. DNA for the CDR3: TGTGCCAGCAGCTTAAACGGCTATGGCTACACCTTC. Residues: CASSLNGYGYTF.

CDR3 nucleotides: TGTGCCAGCAGCGTAGATAATAATTCACCCCTCCACTTT. As protein: CASSVDNNSPLHF. J is TRBJ1-6 and V is TRBV9; no clear D. Germline-derived CDR1 and CDR2 are SGDLS and YYNGEE. The CDR3 loop spans 13 amino acids. V lost 0 bases to trimming and J lost 5 bases, with 3 bases between them.

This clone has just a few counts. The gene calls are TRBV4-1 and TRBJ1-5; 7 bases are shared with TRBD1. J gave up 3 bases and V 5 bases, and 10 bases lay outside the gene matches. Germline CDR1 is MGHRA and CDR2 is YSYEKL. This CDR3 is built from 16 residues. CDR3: CASSEGQRLDNQPQHF. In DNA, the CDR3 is TGCGCCAGCAGCGAGGGACAGCGACTGGACAATCAGCCCCAGCATTTT.

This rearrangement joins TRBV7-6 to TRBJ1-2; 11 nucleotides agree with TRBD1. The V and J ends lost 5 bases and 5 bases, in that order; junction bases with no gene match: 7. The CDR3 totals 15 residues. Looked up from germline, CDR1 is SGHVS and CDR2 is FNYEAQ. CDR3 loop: CASSNRDRGSYGYTF. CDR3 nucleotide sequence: TGTGCCAGCAGCAACCGGGACAGGGGGTCTTATGGCTACACCTTC.